What follows are 5 T cell receptor beta chains derived from one specimen sequenced in a study of CD8+ T cells in alopecia areata. Treatment denoted: oral pan-JAK inhibitor, 5-10 mg twice daily. cDNA prepared by RNA extraction and subsequent reverse transcription served as the template for sequencing. This table comes from immunoSEQ multiplex PCR, and its TCRdb copy is limited to in-frame clones, with some not included. The table includes roughly 280,000 clones, around three fifths detected once. The sequenced sample was CD4+ T cells sorted from blood, obtained around week 54, from a patient treated with tofacitinib. These receptors all stem from a human donor with alopecia areata.

This clone was found a few times. The V call is TRBV29-1, the J call TRBJ1-5; 10 nucleotides line up with TRBD1. The CDR3 spans 13 residues. J lost 3 bases, V lost 6 bases, and 2 bases had no gene match. CDR1 and CDR2 (germline): SQVTM, ANQGSEA. The CDR3 DNA sequence: TGCAGCGTAGGGACAGGGGACAATCAGCCCCAGCATTTT. Protein: CSVGTGDNQPQHF.

The genes are TRBV4-3 and TRBJ1-1; no firm D call. Trimming removed 0 bases from V and 4 bases from J, with 12 bases in between. The CDR3 is made up of 15 amino acids. Per the germline V gene, CDR1 is LGHNA and CDR2 is YSLEER. The chain's CDR3 is CASSQDQHGGTEAFF. The CDR3, as DNA: TGCGCCAGCAGCCAAGATCAGCACGGCGGCACTGAAGCTTTCTTT.

This clone turned up a few times. This sample includes further DNA sequences coding for the same CDR3. The chain links TRBV30 to TRBJ1-5, with 8 bases matching TRBD1. CDR1 and CDR2 from the germline V gene are GTSNPN and SVGIG (reference sequence). This CDR3 region has 13 residues. V lost 1 base to trimming and J lost 4 bases; unmatched junction nucleotides: 0. CDR3 coding DNA: TGTGCCTGGAGTGGACAGGGGAATCAGCCCCAGCATTTT. Translating gives CAWSGQGNQPQHF.

This clone was seen a few times. The chain carries TRBV7-2 and TRBJ2-5; D ambiguous. The V gene lost 1 base and the J gene lost 5 bases, with 8 bases spanning the gap. Germline values: CDR1 SGHTA, CDR2 FQGNSA. This CDR3 comprises 13 residues. The CDR3 is CASSLGAVETQYF. CDR3 coding DNA: TGTGCCAGCAGCTTAGGGGCGGTTGAGACCCAGTACTTC. Complete variable domain (other parts from reference TRBV7-2 and TRBJ2-5): GAGVSQSPSNKVTEKGKDVELRCDPISGHTALYWYRQSLGQGLEFLIYFQGNSAPDKSGLPSDRFSAERTGGSVSTLTIQRTQQEDSAVYLCASSLGAVETQYFGPGTRLLVL.

This chain connects TRBV14 to TRBJ2-7, with D perhaps given as TRBD1 or TRBD2 (6 bases each). V shed 2 bases and J shed 2 bases, with 10 bases lying between them. Germline lookup yields CDR1 SGHDN and CDR2 FVKESK. The CDR3 runs 14 residues. DNA for the CDR3: TGTGCCAGCAGCCAATTCGGGGGCACCTACGAGCAGTACTTC. This sequence encodes CASSQFGGTYEQYF.